The rows below give T cell receptor beta chains drawn from one sample of a study of T cells after yellow fever vaccination. TCRdb called the 5' RACE reads again in MiXCR, with one record for every CDR3 protein. Of some 150,000 distinct CDR3 sequences listed, roughly 6.7% were seen once; the top ten hold 0.5% to 0.65%. Specimen: CD4+ T cells sorted from PBMCs, collected 10 days after the yellow fever booster vaccination. All receptors come from a man aged 25 to 40 who received the YFV17D yellow fever vaccine. CDR3s include the opening cysteine and the closing phenylalanine or tryptophan. The order of the fields is V gene, J gene, D gene, clone size, CDR3 DNA, CDR3 protein. The D gene is left open where the match is weak. For some rows the clone size is stated as once, few or many, or as a class when expanded; others skip it.

TRBV9	TRBJ1-3	-	many	TGTGCCAGCAGCGTAGGAGGGCGTCCGACTTCTGGAAACACCATATATTTT	CASSVGGRPTSGNTIYF
TRBV11-2	TRBJ1-5	-	many	TGTGCCAGCAGCTTAGGTCGGGGCAGTAGCAATCAGCCCCAGCATTTT	CASSLGRGSSNQPQHF
TRBV2	TRBJ2-3	TRBD2	many	TGTGCCAGCAGTGGACGACTAGCGGGACTTCGCGATACGCAGTATTTT	CASSGRLAGLRDTQYF
TRBV20-1	TRBJ2-1	TRBD2	many	TGCAGTGCTAGTCGGACTAGCGGTACCTACAATGAGCAGTTCTTC	CSASRTSGTYNEQFF
TRBV27	TRBJ2-7	TRBD2	-	TGTGCCAGCCGCCGAGCTAGCGGGAGGTTCTACGAGCAGTACTTC	CASRRASGRFYEQYF
TRBV12-3/TRBV12-4	TRBJ2-7	-	many	TGTGCCAGCAGTTTAATTCGGGGAACTTCCTACGAGCAGTACTTC	CASSLIRGTSYEQYF
TRBV20-1	TRBJ2-1	TRBD2	few	TGCAGTGCTAGAGTGGTCTCAGGACTAGCGGGAGTTCACTACAATGAGCAGTTCTTC	CSARVVSGLAGVHYNEQFF
TRBV6-1	TRBJ2-7	-	many	TGTGCCAGCAGCGACGCCAGGGGAGGGGCCTACGAGCAGTACTTC	CASSDARGGAYEQYF
TRBV20-1	TRBJ2-1	-	many	TGCAGTGCTAGGGGGCTCCCAAGCAATGAGCAGTTCTTC	CSARGLPSNEQFF
TRBV4-3	TRBJ2-7	-	-	TGCGCCAGCAGCCAAGAGGTTGGGTTTACATTCTACGAGCAGTACTTC	CASSQEVGFTFYEQYF
TRBV10-3	TRBJ2-7	TRBD2	many	TGTGCCATCAGTGGTGGAGGACCTAGCGGGATGATCTACGAGCAGTACTTC	CAISGGGPSGMIYEQYF
TRBV10-3	TRBJ2-5	-	-	TGTGCCATCAGTGGTAGCGGCCGGGTCGGCGAGACCCAGTACTTC	CAISGSGRVGETQYF
TRBV5-1	TRBJ2-7	TRBD2	many	TGCGCCAGCAGGTCCCTAGCGGGAGGGCCAGAAGAGCAGTACTTC	CASRSLAGGPEEQYF
TRBV5-4	TRBJ2-1	TRBD1	-	TGTGCCAGCAGCTACGGCACGTTAGAACAGGGGGTAAATGAGCAGTTCTTC	CASSYGTLEQGVNEQFF
TRBV6-1	TRBJ2-1	-	few	TGTGCCAGCCACTTGGCGGGGCGGCAGTTCTTC	CASHLAGRQFF
TRBV5-4	TRBJ2-1	-	-	TGTGCCAGCAGCGTAGACACTAGCTCCTACAATGAGCAGTTCTTC	CASSVDTSSYNEQFF
TRBV4-3	TRBJ2-5	-	many	TGCGCCAGCAGCCAAGATTTATACGATCAAGAGACCCAGTACTTC	CASSQDLYDQETQYF
TRBV20-1	TRBJ2-5	-	-	TGCAGTGCTAGCCCGTGGTGGGAGACCCAGTACTTC	CSASPWWETQYF
TRBV29-1	TRBJ1-4	-	many	TGCAGCGTTGACACAGCAACTAATGAAAAACTGTTTTTT	CSVDTATNEKLFF
TRBV28	TRBJ2-1	-	many	TGTGCCAGCAGTTTATTCAGGGCGAGGGCCGTGGGGCAGTTCTTC	CASSLFRARAVGQFF
TRBV28	TRBJ2-7	TRBD2	many	TGTGCCAGCGGACTAGCGGGAGGGCGCTACGAGCAGTACTTC	CASGLAGGRYEQYF
TRBV7-2	TRBJ2-7	-	few	TGTGCCAGCAGCTCAGGAGGGGGGATTTCCTACGAGCAGTACTTC	CASSSGGGISYEQYF
TRBV10-1	TRBJ2-7	TRBD2	many	TGCGCCAGCTCGATTGCGGGAGCCTCTCTGGGGGAGCAGTACTTC	CASSIAGASLGEQYF
TRBV4-3	TRBJ2-1	TRBD2	many	TGCGCCAGCAGCCAAGTTTCTAGCGGGAGAGATGAGCAGTTCTTC	CASSQVSSGRDEQFF
TRBV5-1	TRBJ2-1	-	-	TGCGCCAGCAGCACAGACAAACTCTCCTACAATGAGCAGTTCTTC	CASSTDKLSYNEQFF
TRBV5-1	TRBJ2-1	TRBD1	many	TGCGCCAGCAGCGCCGGGACAGGGTACAATGAGCAGTTCTTC	CASSAGTGYNEQFF
TRBV28	TRBJ2-7	-	many	TGTGCCACCGACCTAGCTGGAGAGCAGTACTTC	CATDLAGEQYF
TRBV5-1	TRBJ2-7	-	few	TGCGCCAGCAGGGAGGCGTACTACGAGCAGTACTTC	CASREAYYEQYF
TRBV7-8	TRBJ1-1	-	many	TGTGCCAGCAGCTTAACAGATGACACTGAAGCTTTCTTT	CASSLTDDTEAFF
TRBV7-2	TRBJ2-7	-	-	TGTGCCAGCAGCCCGAGAGGCCCAAGGGAGCAGTACTTC	CASSPRGPREQYF
TRBV12-3/TRBV12-4	TRBJ1-1	-	many	TGTGCCAGTAGGACTCTCGAGGGGACTGAAGCTTTCTTT	CASRTLEGTEAFF
TRBV10-3	TRBJ2-5	-	many	TGTGCCGCCTACTCTGGACTATTTGAAGAGACCCAGTACTTC	CAAYSGLFEETQYF
TRBV12-3/TRBV12-4	TRBJ2-3	TRBD2	many	TGTGCCAGCAGTTTGGGCGGGAGAGGGACAGATACGCAGTATTTT	CASSLGGRGTDTQYF
TRBV2	TRBJ2-7	-	few	TGTGCCAGCAGTCCCGCCGGGTCGCGCCAAGCGTACGAGCAGTACTTC	CASSPAGSRQAYEQYF
TRBV29-1	TRBJ2-1	-	many	TGCAGCGTTCGGTCAATTGAGCAGTTCTTC	CSVRSIEQFF
TRBV15	TRBJ2-7	-	many	TGTGCCACCAGCCCGGGACTCGGTTCCTACGAGCAGTACTTC	CATSPGLGSYEQYF
TRBV20-1	TRBJ2-3	TRBD2	many	TGCAGTGCTAGGGGAGTTAGCGGGGCAGATACGCAGTATTTT	CSARGVSGADTQYF
TRBV18	TRBJ2-3	TRBD1	many	TGTGCCAGCTCACCACGGACAGGTACAGATACGCAGTATTTT	CASSPRTGTDTQYF
TRBV3-1	TRBJ2-7	TRBD1	-	TGTGCCACCACCAAATACAGGGGGCGCGAATACGAGCAGTACTTC	CATTKYRGREYEQYF
TRBV4-3	TRBJ2-2	-	many	TGCGCCAGCAGCCGGGTCGCCGGAGCGAACACCGGGGAGCTGTTTTTT	CASSRVAGANTGELFF
TRBV24-1	TRBJ1-1	TRBD1	many	TGTGCCACCAGTGGCATTGGGTCACAGGGGACTGAAGCTTTCTTT	CATSGIGSQGTEAFF
TRBV13	TRBJ2-2	-	many	TGTGCCAGCAGCTTAGATGGCAGGACAAACACCGGGGAGCTGTTTTTT	CASSLDGRTNTGELFF
TRBV20-1	TRBJ2-4	-	many	TGCAGTGCCCCAGTCAAAAACATTCAGTACTTC	CSAPVKNIQYF
TRBV5-1	TRBJ2-1	TRBD2	many	TGCGCCAGCAGCTCCTTAGGAGCGGGAGGACGTGAGCAGTTCTTC	CASSSLGAGGREQFF
TRBV12-5	TRBJ2-2	-	many	TGTGCTAGTGGTTTCGGCGGGGTGAACACCGGGGAGCTGTTTTTT	CASGFGGVNTGELFF
TRBV10-3	TRBJ2-1	TRBD1	few	TGTGCCATCAGTGAGAGGGACAGATACAATGAGCAGTTCTTC	CAISERDRYNEQFF
TRBV7-2	TRBJ1-6	-	few	TGTGCCAGCAAATACCGACCGGACTTAGGAAATTCACCCCTCCACTTT	CASKYRPDLGNSPLHF
TRBV10-1	TRBJ2-5	TRBD2	many	TGCGCCAGCAGTCCTGGACTAGGCCCCAGAGAGACCCAGTACTTC	CASSPGLGPRETQYF
TRBV12-3/TRBV12-4	TRBJ2-5	TRBD2	many	TGTGCCACGGGGGGTATGACCCAGTACTTC	CATGGMTQYF
TRBV6-5	TRBJ2-7	-	many	TGTGCCAGCAGTCGCCAGGGGGGAGCCTACGAGCAGTACTTC	CASSRQGGAYEQYF